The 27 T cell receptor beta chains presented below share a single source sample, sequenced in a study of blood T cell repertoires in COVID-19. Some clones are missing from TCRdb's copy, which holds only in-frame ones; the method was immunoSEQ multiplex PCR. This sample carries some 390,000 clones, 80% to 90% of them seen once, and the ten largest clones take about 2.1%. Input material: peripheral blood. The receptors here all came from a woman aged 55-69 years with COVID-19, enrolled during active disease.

The CDR3 is CASSQETSGGPLETQYF. In nucleotides, the CDR3 is TGTGCCAGCAGCCAAGAAACTAGCGGGGGGCCCCTGGAGACCCAGTACTTC. V usage is TRBV3-1 (or the pseudogene TRBV3-2) and J usage is TRBJ2-5; 12 positions match TRBD2. CDR1 and CDR2 (germline): LGHDT, YNNKEL (reference sequence). Trimming cost V 0 bases and J 5 bases; bases outside gene matches: 7. This CDR3 is built from 17 residues.

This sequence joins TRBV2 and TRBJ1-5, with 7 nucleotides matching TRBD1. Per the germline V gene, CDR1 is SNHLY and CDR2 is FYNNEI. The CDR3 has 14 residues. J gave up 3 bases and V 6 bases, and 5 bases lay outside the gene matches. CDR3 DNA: TGTGCCAGCAGCTATGGACAGGACAATCAGCCCCAGCATTTT. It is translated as CASSYGQDNQPQHF.

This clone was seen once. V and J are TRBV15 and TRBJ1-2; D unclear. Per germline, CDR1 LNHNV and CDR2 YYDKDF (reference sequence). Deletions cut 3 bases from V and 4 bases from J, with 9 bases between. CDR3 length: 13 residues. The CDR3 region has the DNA TGTGCCACCAGCAGTTCATCTATCTATGGCTACACCTTC. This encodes CATSSSSIYGYTF.

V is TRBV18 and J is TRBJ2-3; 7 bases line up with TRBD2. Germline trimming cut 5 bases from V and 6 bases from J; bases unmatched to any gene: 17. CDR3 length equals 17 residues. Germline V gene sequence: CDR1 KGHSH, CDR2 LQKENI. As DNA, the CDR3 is TGTGCCAGCTCATCACTTCCCAACGCGGGGGACGGGGATACGCAGTATTTT. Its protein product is CASSSLPNAGDGDTQYF. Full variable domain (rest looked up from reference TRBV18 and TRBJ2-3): NAGVMQNPRHLVRRRGQEARLRCSPMKGHSHVYWYRQLPEEGLKFMVYLQKENIIDESGMPKERFSAEFPKEGPSILRIQQVVRGDSAAYFCASSSLPNAGDGDTQYFGPGTRLTVL.

The DNA of the CDR3 is TGCGCCAGCAGCGGACGGACTAGCGGGGGGCACCCTACCTCCTACAATGAGCAGTTCTTC. It translates to CASSGRTSGGHPTSYNEQFF. The gene calls are TRBV5-1 and TRBJ2-1, with 14 bases aligning to TRBD2. Per the germline V gene, CDR1 is SGHRS and CDR2 is YFSETQ. The CDR3 has 20 amino acids. Losses at the gene ends were 4 bases for V and 0 bases for J; bases not matched to a gene: 12. Full variable domain (rest looked up from reference TRBV5-1 and TRBJ2-1): KAGVTQTPRYLIKTRGQQVTLSCSPISGHRSVSWYQQTPGQGLQFLFEYFSETQRNKGNFPGRFSGRQFSNSRSEMNVSTLELGDSALYLCASSGRTSGGHPTSYNEQFFGPGTRLTVL.

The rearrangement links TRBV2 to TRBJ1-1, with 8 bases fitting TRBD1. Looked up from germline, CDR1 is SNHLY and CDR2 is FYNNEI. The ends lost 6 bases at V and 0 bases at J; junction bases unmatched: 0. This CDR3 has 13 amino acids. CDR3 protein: CASRDRVNTEAFF. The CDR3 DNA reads TGTGCCAGCAGGGACAGGGTGAACACTGAAGCTTTCTTT.

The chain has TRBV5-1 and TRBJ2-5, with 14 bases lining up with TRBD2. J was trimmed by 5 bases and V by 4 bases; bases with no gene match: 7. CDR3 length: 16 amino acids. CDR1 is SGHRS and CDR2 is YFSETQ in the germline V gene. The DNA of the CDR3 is TGCGCCAGCAGCCTCCCCGGGACTAGCGGGAGTGAGACCCAGTACTTC. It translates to CASSLPGTSGSETQYF.

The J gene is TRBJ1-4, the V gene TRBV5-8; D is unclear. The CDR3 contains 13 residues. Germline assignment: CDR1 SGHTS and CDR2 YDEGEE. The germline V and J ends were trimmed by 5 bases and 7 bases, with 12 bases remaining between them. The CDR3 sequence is CASSRRLSEKLFF. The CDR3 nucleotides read TGTGCCAGCAGTCGTCGGTTGAGTGAAAAACTGTTTTTT. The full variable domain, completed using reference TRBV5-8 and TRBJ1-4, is EAGVTQSPTHLIKTRGQQATLRCSPISGHTSVYWYQQALGLGLQFLLWYDEGEERNRGNFPPRFSGRQFPNYSSELNVNALELEDSALYLCASSRRLSEKLFFGSGTQLSVL.

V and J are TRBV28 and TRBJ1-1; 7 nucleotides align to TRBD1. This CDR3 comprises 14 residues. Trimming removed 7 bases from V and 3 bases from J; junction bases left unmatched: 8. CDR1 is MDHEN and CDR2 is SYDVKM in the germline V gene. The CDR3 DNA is TGTGCCAGCACACTGTTCAGGGGGGACACTGAAGCTTTCTTT. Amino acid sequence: CASTLFRGDTEAFF.

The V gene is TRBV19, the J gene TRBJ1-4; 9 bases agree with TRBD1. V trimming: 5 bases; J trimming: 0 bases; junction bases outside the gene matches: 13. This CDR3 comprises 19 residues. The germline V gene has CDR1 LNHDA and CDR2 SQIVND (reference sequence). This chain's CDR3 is CASSQAGTGTRATNEKLFF. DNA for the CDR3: TGTGCCAGTAGTCAGGCCGGGACAGGGACCCGTGCAACTAATGAAAAACTGTTTTTT.

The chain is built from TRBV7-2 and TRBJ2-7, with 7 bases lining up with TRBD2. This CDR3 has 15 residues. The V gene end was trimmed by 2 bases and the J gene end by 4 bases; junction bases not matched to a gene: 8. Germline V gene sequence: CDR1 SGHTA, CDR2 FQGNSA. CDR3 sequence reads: CASSLSAGVRYEQYF. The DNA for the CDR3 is TGTGCCAGCAGCTTATCTGCGGGGGTCAGATACGAGCAGTACTTC.

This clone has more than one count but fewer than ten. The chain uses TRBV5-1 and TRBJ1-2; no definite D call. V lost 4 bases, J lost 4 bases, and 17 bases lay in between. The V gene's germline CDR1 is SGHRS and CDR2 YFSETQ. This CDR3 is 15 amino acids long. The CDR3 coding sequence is TGCGCCAGCAGCCCGGGATCCTCGGTCAGCTATGGCTACACCTTC. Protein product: CASSPGSSVSYGYTF.

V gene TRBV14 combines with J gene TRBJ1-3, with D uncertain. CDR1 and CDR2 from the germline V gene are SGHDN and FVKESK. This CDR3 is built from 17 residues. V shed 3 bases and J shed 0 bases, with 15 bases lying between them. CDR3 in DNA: TGTGCCAGCAGCCAGACCGGAAGACAAATCTCTGGAAACACCATATATTTT. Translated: CASSQTGRQISGNTIYF. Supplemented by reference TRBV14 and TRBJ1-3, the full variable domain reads EAGVTQFPSHSVIEKGQTVTLRCDPISGHDNLYWYRRVMGKEIKFLLHFVKESKQDESGMPNNRFLAERTGGTYSTLKVQPAELEDSGVYFCASSQTGRQISGNTIYFGEGSWLTVV.

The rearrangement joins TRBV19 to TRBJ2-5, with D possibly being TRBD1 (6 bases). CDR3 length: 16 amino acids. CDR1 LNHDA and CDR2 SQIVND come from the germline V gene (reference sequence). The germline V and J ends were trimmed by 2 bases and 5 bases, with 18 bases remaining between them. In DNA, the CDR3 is TGTGCCAGTAGTATACAAGGCACAGGGTGGGGGGAGACCCAGTACTTC. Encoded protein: CASSIQGTGWGETQYF.

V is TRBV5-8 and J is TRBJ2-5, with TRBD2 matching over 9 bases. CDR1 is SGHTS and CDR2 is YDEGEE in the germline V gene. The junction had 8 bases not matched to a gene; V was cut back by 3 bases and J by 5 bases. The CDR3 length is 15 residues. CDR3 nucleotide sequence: TGTGCCAGCAGCTATTCTGCGGGGGGGCTTGAGACCCAGTACTTC. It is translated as CASSYSAGGLETQYF.

CDR3: CASSVVTGVGTGELFF. The CDR3, as DNA: TGTGCCAGCAGTGTGGTGACAGGGGTGGGCACCGGGGAGCTGTTTTTT. The genes are TRBV6-1 and TRBJ2-2; TRBD1 agrees at 8 bases. V shed 4 bases and J 4 bases; nucleotides not matched to a gene: 8. Germline CDR1 MNHNS, CDR2 SASEGT. The CDR3 spans 16 residues.

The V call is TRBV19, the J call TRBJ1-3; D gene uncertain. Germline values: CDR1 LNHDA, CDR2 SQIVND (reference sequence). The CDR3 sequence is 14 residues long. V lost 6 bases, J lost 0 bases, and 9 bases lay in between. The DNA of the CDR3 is TGTGCCAGTAGGCCCGGTGCCTCTGGAAACACCATATATTTT. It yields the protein CASRPGASGNTIYF.

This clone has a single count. The CDR3 DNA is TGTGCCAGCAGTTTCGCGGGTTCCCGGGATGGCTACACCTTC. This translates into CASSFAGSRDGYTF. J is TRBJ1-2 and V is TRBV6-6; D remains unclear. Germline V gives CDR1 MNHNY, CDR2 SVGAGI (reference sequence). V was clipped by 4 bases and J by 6 bases, with 15 bases between them. The CDR3 runs 14 residues.

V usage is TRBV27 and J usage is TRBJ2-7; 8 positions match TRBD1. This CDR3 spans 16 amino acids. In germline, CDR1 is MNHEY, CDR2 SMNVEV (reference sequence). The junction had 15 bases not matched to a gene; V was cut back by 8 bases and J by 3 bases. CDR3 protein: CASSLFQGTGLYEQYF. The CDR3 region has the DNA TGTGCCAGCTCCCTTTTCCAAGGGACAGGCCTCTACGAGCAGTACTTC.

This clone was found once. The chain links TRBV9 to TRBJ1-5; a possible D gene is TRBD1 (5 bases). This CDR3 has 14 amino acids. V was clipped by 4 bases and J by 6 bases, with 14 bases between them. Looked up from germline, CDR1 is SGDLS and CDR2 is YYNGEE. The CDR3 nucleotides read TGTGCCAGCAGCTCGGGGGAGCGGGGTCAGCCCCAGCATTTT. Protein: CASSSGERGQPQHF.

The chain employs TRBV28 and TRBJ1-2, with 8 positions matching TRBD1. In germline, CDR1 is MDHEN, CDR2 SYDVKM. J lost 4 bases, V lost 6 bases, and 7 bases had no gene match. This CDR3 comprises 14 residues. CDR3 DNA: TGTGCCAGCAGATCCGGGACAGGAGCCTATGGCTACACCTTC. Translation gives CASRSGTGAYGYTF.

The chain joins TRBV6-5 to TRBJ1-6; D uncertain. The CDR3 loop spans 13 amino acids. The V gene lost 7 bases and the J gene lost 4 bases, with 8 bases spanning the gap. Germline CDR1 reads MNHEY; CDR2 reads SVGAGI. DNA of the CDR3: TGTGCCAGCAACAGACAATATAATTCACCCCTCCACTTT. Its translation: CASNRQYNSPLHF.

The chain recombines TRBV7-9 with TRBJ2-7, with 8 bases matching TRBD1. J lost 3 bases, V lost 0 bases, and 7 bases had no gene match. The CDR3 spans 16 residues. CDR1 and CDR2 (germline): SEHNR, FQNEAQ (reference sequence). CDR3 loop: CASSLAPRTGRYEQYF. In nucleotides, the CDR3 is TGTGCCAGCAGCTTAGCCCCGAGGACAGGGCGCTACGAGCAGTACTTC.

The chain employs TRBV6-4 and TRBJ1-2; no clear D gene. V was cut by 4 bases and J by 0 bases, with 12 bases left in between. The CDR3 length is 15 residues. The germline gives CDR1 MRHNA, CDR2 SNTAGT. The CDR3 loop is CASSASLGPNYGYTF. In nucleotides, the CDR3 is TGTGCCAGCAGTGCCTCCCTTGGCCCTAACTATGGCTACACCTTC.

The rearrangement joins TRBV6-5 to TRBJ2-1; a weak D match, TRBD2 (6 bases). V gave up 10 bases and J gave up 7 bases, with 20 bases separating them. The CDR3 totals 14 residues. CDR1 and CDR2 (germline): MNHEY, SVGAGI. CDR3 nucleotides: TGTGCCAACCGGGACCTTGGCCGGGGGAATGAGCAGTTCTTC. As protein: CANRDLGRGNEQFF.

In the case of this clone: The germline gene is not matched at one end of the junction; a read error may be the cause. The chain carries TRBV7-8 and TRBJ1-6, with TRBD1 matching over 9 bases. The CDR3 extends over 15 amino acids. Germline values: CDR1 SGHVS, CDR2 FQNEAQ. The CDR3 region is CASSLDRGDKSPLHF. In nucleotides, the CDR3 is TGTGCCAGCAGCCTGGACAGGGGAGATAAGTCACCCCTCCACTTT.

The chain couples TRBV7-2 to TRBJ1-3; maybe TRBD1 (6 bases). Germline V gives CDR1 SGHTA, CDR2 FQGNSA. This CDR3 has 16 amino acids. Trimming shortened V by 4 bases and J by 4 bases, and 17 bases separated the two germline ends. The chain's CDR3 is CASSSNRDIAGNTIYF. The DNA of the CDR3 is TGTGCCAGCAGCTCTAACAGGGACATAGCAGGAAACACCATATATTTT.